These 22 T cell receptor beta chains were sequenced from one sample in a study of identical twins. From the 5' RACE reads, TCRdb called clonotypes with MiXCR, one entry per CDR3 protein. The sample consists of around 650,000 distinct CDR3 sequences, under 8.5% of them appearing once. This same sample was also part of a study on yellow fever vaccine responses in identical twins.

Material for sequencing was PBMCs. Receptor source: a woman between 18 and 30 years old in good health.

This chain links TRBV27 with TRBJ1-1; D uncertain. Per germline, CDR1 MNHEY and CDR2 SMNVEV (reference sequence). The V and J ends lost 7 bases and 4 bases respectively, with 13 bases between them. The CDR3 loop spans 13 amino acids. The CDR3 spells CASKAQVSTEAFF. CDR3 nucleotide sequence: TGTGCCAGCAAAGCCCAGGTTTCCACTGAAGCTTTCTTT.

The sample holds many counts of this clonotype. The CDR3 nucleotides read TGCGCCAGCAGTGGGACATTTAACACTGAAGCTTTCTTT. Protein product: CASSGTFNTEAFF. The rearrangement joins TRBV10-1 to TRBJ1-1; the D gene is possibly TRBD1 (5 bases). Trimming took 4 bases from V and 2 from J, leaving 8 bases between them. This CDR3 has 13 amino acids. CDR1 is WNHNN and CDR2 is SYGVQD in the germline V gene (reference sequence).

A word on this clonotype: Its ends do not fully match the called genes, so a read error is possible. This chain links TRBV20-1 with TRBJ2-1; tentatively, D is TRBD1 (7 bases). The CDR3 contains 15 residues. CDR1 DFQATT and CDR2 SNEGSKA come from the germline V gene (reference sequence). CDR3 region: CSAPPPPGGTNAQFF. In nucleotides, the CDR3 is TGCAGTGCCCCTCCGCCACCAGGGGGGACAAATGCGCAGTTCTTC.

This clonotype came up a few times. The gene calls are TRBV20-1 and TRBJ2-3; D is perhaps TRBD2 (5 bases). CDR3 length equals 14 residues. Germline CDR1 DFQATT, CDR2 SNEGSKA (reference sequence). V was trimmed by 6 bases and J by 2 bases, leaving 15 bases between them. DNA for the CDR3: TGCAGTGCCACCCTTAGAGCGGTCACAGATACGCAGTATTTT. Amino acids: CSATLRAVTDTQYF.

At least ten counts were recorded for this clonotype. This chain's CDR3 is CSVEPPGTGELFF. The CDR3 DNA follows: TGCAGCGTTGAGCCCCCGGGAACCGGGGAGCTGTTTTTT. The chain joins TRBV29-1 to TRBJ2-2, with D possibly matching TRBD2 (5 bases). This CDR3 region has 13 residues. The V gene's germline CDR1 is SQVTM and CDR2 ANQGSEA. V dropped 3 bases and J dropped 5 bases, with 10 bases sitting between them.

The V and J genes are TRBV2 and TRBJ1-1, with D perhaps TRBD1 (6 bases). Germline V CDR1 and CDR2: SNHLY, FYNNEI. The V gene lost 6 bases and the J gene lost 8 bases, with 13 bases spanning the gap. The CDR3 is made up of 12 amino acids. CDR3 protein: CASSTGGKEAFF. The DNA for the CDR3 is TGTGCCAGCAGCACCGGGGGCAAGGAAGCTTTCTTT.

In its sample, this clonotype was seen a few times. The chain carries TRBV5-5 and TRBJ2-1, with D perhaps matching TRBD1 (6 bases). V lost 0 bases to trimming and J lost 4 bases, with 14 bases between them. Germline CDR1 reads SGHKS; CDR2 reads YYEKEE (reference sequence). This CDR3 spans 16 amino acids. CDR3 in amino acids: CASSLVGARVYNEQFF. The CDR3 DNA is TGTGCCAGCAGCTTGGTGGGGGCGCGGGTATACAATGAGCAGTTCTTC.

This clonotype was observed a handful of times. The chain is built from TRBV5-1 and TRBJ2-5; 9 bases map to TRBD2. Trimming cost V 3 bases and J 5 bases; bases outside gene matches: 8. Germline lookup yields CDR1 SGHRS and CDR2 YFSETQ. The CDR3 is made up of 15 amino acids. The CDR3 bases are TGCGCCAGCAGCTGGACGGGACTAGCTCGGGAGACCCAGTACTTC. It translates to CASSWTGLARETQYF.

The chain combines TRBV12-3 or TRBV12-4 with TRBJ1-5; 10 bases are shared with TRBD1. The CDR3 is 14 residues long. The V and J ends lost 5 bases and 7 bases, in that order; junction bases with no gene match: 5. CDR3 sequence (DNA): TGTGCCAGCAGTCCGGACAGGGGGGTCCAGCCCCAGCATTTT. Translating gives CASSPDRGVQPQHF.

This clonotype was observed at least ten times. The chain joins TRBV28 to TRBJ2-1; TRBD1 might be the D (6 bases). The V end lost 3 bases, the J end lost 2 bases, and 14 bases lay between the germline ends. The CDR3 runs to 16 residues. The germline V gene encodes CDR1 MDHEN and CDR2 SYDVKM. Written as DNA, the CDR3 is TGTGCCAGCAGTTTCTCGGACAGACGAACCTACAATGAGCAGTTCTTC. Encoded protein: CASSFSDRRTYNEQFF.

The chain uses TRBV5-1 and TRBJ2-2; 7 nucleotides line up with TRBD2. The CDR3 length is 18 residues. Germline V gives CDR1 SGHRS, CDR2 YFSETQ. With V trimmed by 9 bases and J by 0 bases, 17 bases remained unmatched. The CDR3 DNA reads as TGCGCCACCACGGGGGGAGCCTATGGCCTAGCGAACACCGGGGAGCTGTTTTTT. It codes for CATTGGAYGLANTGELFF.

This clonotype was detected only a few times. The chain employs TRBV7-9 and TRBJ1-5; D perhaps matches TRBD1 (6 bases). This CDR3 region has 14 residues. V was shortened by 5 bases and J by 3 bases, with 11 bases between the two germline ends. The V gene's germline CDR1 is SEHNR and CDR2 FQNEAQ (reference sequence). This CDR3 reads CASSPTGFNQPQHF. The CDR3 region has the DNA TGTGCCAGCAGCCCCACAGGGTTCAATCAGCCCCAGCATTTT. The full variable domain, its missing parts supplied by reference TRBV7-9 and TRBJ1-5, is DTGVSQNPRHKITKRGQNVTFRCDPISEHNRLYWYRQTLGQGPEFLTYFQNEAQLEKSRLLSDRFSAERPKGSFSTLEIQRTEQGDSAMYLCASSPTGFNQPQHFGDGTRLSIL.

The chain recombines TRBV27 with TRBJ1-2; D perhaps matches TRBD1 (5 bases). The CDR3 covers 13 residues. Trimming shortened V by 0 bases and J by 8 bases, and 10 bases separated the two germline ends. Germline lookup yields CDR1 MNHEY and CDR2 SMNVEV (reference sequence). CDR3 region: CASSLSGVGGYTF. DNA of the CDR3: TGTGCCAGCAGTTTATCAGGGGTGGGCGGCTACACCTTC.

This clonotype was seen many times. The chain uses TRBV5-1 and TRBJ2-3; D is possibly TRBD2 (5 bases). The CDR3 has 14 amino acids. Germline V gene lookup returns CDR1 SGHRS and CDR2 YFSETQ. Deletions cut 2 bases from V and 2 bases from J, with 9 bases between. CDR3 DNA: TGCGCCAGCAGCTTTCGGACTGTCACAGATACGCAGTATTTT. Its translation is CASSFRTVTDTQYF. Complete variable domain (other parts from reference TRBV5-1 and TRBJ2-3): KAGVTQTPRYLIKTRGQQVTLSCSPISGHRSVSWYQQTPGQGLQFLFEYFSETQRNKGNFPGRFSGRQFSNSRSEMNVSTLELGDSALYLCASSFRTVTDTQYFGPGTRLTVL.

This clonotype was seen ten or more times. The rearrangement joins TRBV29-1 to TRBJ1-2, with a tentative D call TRBD1 (5 bases). The germline V gene has CDR1 SQVTM and CDR2 ANQGSEA. V was cut by 0 bases and J by 2 bases, with 13 bases left in between. This CDR3 spans 15 amino acids. CDR3 DNA: TGCAGCGTTGAAGATTCCGGGACGGAGAACTATGGCTACACCTTC. This gives the protein CSVEDSGTENYGYTF. The full variable domain, its missing parts supplied by reference TRBV29-1 and TRBJ1-2, is SAVISQKPSRDICQRGTSLTIQCQVDSQVTMMFWYRQQPGQSLTLIATANQGSEATYESGFVIDKFPISRPNLTFSTLTVSNMSPEDSSIYLCSVEDSGTENYGYTFGSGTRLTVV.

This clonotype was observed many times. A read error may account for a junction end that differs from germline. The chain combines TRBV5-1 with TRBJ2-3; 9 positions match TRBD2. Germline assignment: CDR1 SGHRS and CDR2 YFSETQ. The CDR3 sequence is 14 residues long. The CDR3 sequence: CASSLAGGPDTQYF. The CDR3 DNA reads as TGTGCCAGCAGTTTGGCGGGAGGGCCGGATACGCAGTATTTT.

In its sample, this clonotype was seen many times. V is TRBV20-1 and J is TRBJ2-5; D remains unclear. V gave up 3 bases and J gave up 2 bases, with 7 bases separating them. Germline CDR1 is DFQATT and CDR2 is SNEGSKA (reference sequence). CDR3 length equals 12 residues. The CDR3 here is CSARILQETQYF. The CDR3 DNA follows: TGCAGTGCTAGGATCCTTCAAGAGACCCAGTACTTC.

This clonotype has more than one count but fewer than ten. The chain has TRBV27 and TRBJ2-1, with unresolved D. The CDR3 is made up of 12 amino acids. CDR1 and CDR2 from the germline V gene are MNHEY and SMNVEV (reference sequence). Between the trimmed V and J ends, which lost 5 bases and 2 bases, there was a span of 4 bases. This chain's CDR3 is CASSIPYNEQFF. CDR3 DNA: TGTGCCAGCAGTATACCCTACAATGAGCAGTTCTTC.

A word on this clonotype: An end of the junction does not agree with germline; a read error may underlie this. The chain recombines TRBV7-9 with TRBJ2-7, with TRBD1 as a possible D gene (6 bases). CDR1 SEHNR and CDR2 FQNEAQ come from the germline V gene (reference sequence). CDR3 length: 13 residues. The CDR3 DNA reads as TGTGCCAGCAGCTCCGGCGGACGGGGCAGGGGAGACTTC. Translated: CASSSGGRGRGDF.

Only a few counts were recorded for this clonotype. The chain uses TRBV9 and TRBJ2-7; D is perhaps TRBD1 (7 bases). Germline CDR1 SGDLS, CDR2 YYNGEE. The ends were cut back, 2 bases at V and 2 bases at J, with 14 bases in the middle. CDR3 size: 15 residues. CDR3 sequence: CASSVGGQSTYEQYF. The CDR3 region has the DNA TGTGCCAGCAGCGTCGGGGGACAGAGCACCTACGAGCAGTACTTC.

This clonotype was recorded a few times. The chain employs TRBV5-1 and TRBJ2-5; D may match TRBD1 or TRBD2 (6 bases each). V lost 1 base to trimming and J lost 0 bases, with 16 bases between them. This CDR3 has 17 amino acids. The germline V gene encodes CDR1 SGHRS and CDR2 YFSETQ. The CDR3 loop reads CASSLMGAGPYQETQYF. The CDR3, as DNA: TGCGCCAGCAGCTTGATGGGGGCGGGGCCCTACCAAGAGACCCAGTACTTC.

The J gene is TRBJ2-2, the V gene TRBV20-1; D tentatively fits TRBD1 or TRBD2 (6 bases each). Germline CDR1 DFQATT, CDR2 SNEGSKA (reference sequence). The CDR3 runs 13 residues. Trimming took 6 bases from V and 7 from J, leaving 15 bases between them. Here the CDR3 reads CSARRGADGELFF. The DNA of the CDR3 is TGCAGTGCCCGAAGGGGGGCGGACGGGGAGCTGTTTTTT.